Following are 29 T cell receptor beta chains from one sample sequenced in a study of blood T cells in healthy people across ages. Together with a sample-barcoded 5' primer, a J-beta primer mix was included in a second PCR lasting about 6 to 11 cycles. Using its own MiXCR run on the 5' RACE reads, TCRdb lists one record per CDR3 protein. Of roughly 900,000 distinct CDR3 sequences in the sample, roughly 52% are singletons; the top ten hold roughly 12%. The specimen was blood. The receptor set was obtained from a man younger than 45 in good health.

Here the CDR3 DNA reads TGCGCCAGCAGCCAAGGTGGACGGGGGGGGTTCTACAATGAGCAGTTCTTC. Protein: CASSQGGRGGFYNEQFF. The chain carries TRBV4-1 and TRBJ2-1; 8 bases match TRBD2. Germline CDR1 reads MGHRA; CDR2 reads YSYEKL. Unmatched junction bases numbered 8, after V lost 1 base and J lost 3 bases. This CDR3 has 17 amino acids.

The chain couples TRBV20-1 to TRBJ1-4; 9 bases line up with TRBD1. The CDR3 has 14 amino acids. The V and J ends lost 1 base and 4 bases, in that order; junction bases with no gene match: 1. Germline values: CDR1 DFQATT, CDR2 SNEGSKA (reference sequence). The CDR3, as DNA: TGCAGTGCTAGAGGGACAGGGGTTAATGAAAAACTGTTTTTT. Translating gives CSARGTGVNEKLFF.

The sample holds many counts of this clonotype. The chain couples TRBV5-6 to TRBJ2-1; 9 positions agree with TRBD2. The CDR3 loop spans 19 amino acids. The germline CDR1 and CDR2 sequences are SGHDT and YYEEEE. With V trimmed by 1 base and J by 6 bases, 17 bases remained unmatched. The CDR3 reads CASSLYRLAVENRGNEQFF. As DNA, the CDR3 is TGTGCCAGCAGCTTGTATAGACTAGCGGTCGAAAACAGGGGCAATGAGCAGTTCTTC.

About this clonotype itself: A much larger clone differs from this one at a single base, so this may be a read error. The chain is built from TRBV20-1 and TRBJ2-7, with 9 positions matching TRBD1. This CDR3 comprises 17 residues. CDR1 is DFQATT, CDR2 SNEGSKA, per germline (reference sequence). Here the CDR3 DNA reads TGCAGTGTTAGAGCGGAGGGACAGGGAAACTTCGGGTACGAGCAGTACTTC. Its translation is CSVRAEGQGNFGYEQYF.

The chain employs TRBV6-6 and TRBJ2-5; 12 bases align to TRBD2. Germline V gene data show CDR1 as MNHNY and CDR2 as SVGAGI (reference sequence). The CDR3 sequence is 16 residues long. V was clipped by 7 bases and J by 7 bases; unmatched bases: 13. CDR3 bases: TGTGCCAGCAACCGAGAGACTAGCGGGGGCCGAGGGACCCAGTACTTC. Protein product: CASNRETSGGRGTQYF.

This clonotype came up a few times. The chain links TRBV6-2 or TRBV6-3 to TRBJ2-5; D possibly corresponds to TRBD2 (6 bases). Germline V gives CDR1 MNHEY, CDR2 SVGEGT. There are 16 residues in the CDR3. Trimming left V 1 base short and J 1 base short, with 13 bases between. This CDR3 is CASSYWASEIQETQYF. The CDR3 nucleotides read TGTGCCAGCAGTTACTGGGCTAGCGAGATCCAAGAGACCCAGTACTTC.

A few counts support this clonotype. The chain employs TRBV20-1 and TRBJ2-5; 8 nucleotides match TRBD2. The CDR3 length is 13 residues. The V gene end was trimmed by 4 bases and the J gene end by 1 base; junction bases not matched to a gene: 2. Germline CDR1 DFQATT, CDR2 SNEGSKA (reference sequence). The CDR3 nucleotides are TGCAGTGCTACGGGGGGGCCCCAAGAGACCCAGTACTTC. As protein: CSATGGPQETQYF.

This clonotype was seen a handful of times. The chain combines TRBV7-2 with TRBJ2-3; TRBD2 aligns across 7 bases. V gave up 3 bases and J gave up 11 bases; unmatched junction bases: 5. From germline, CDR1 is SGHTA and CDR2 FQGNSA. This CDR3 has 12 amino acids. DNA of the CDR3: TGTGCCAGCAGCTTCCGGGGGGAAGGGCAGTATTTT. Encoded protein: CASSFRGEGQYF.

V and J are TRBV7-2 and TRBJ1-1; perhaps TRBD1 as D (6 bases). Germline values: CDR1 SGHTA, CDR2 FQGNSA. CDR3 size: 15 residues. V was shortened by 5 bases and J by 6 bases, with 19 bases between the two germline ends. The CDR3 DNA follows: TGTGCCAGCAGCCCCTCTGGGGGGCGAACCGCTGAAGCTTTCTTT. Residues: CASSPSGGRTAEAFF.

The V call is TRBV7-9, the J call TRBJ2-1; 8 bases line up with TRBD1. This CDR3 is 15 amino acids long. CDR1 and CDR2 from the germline V gene are SEHNR and FQNEAQ (reference sequence). Trimming took 6 bases from V and 0 from J; bases not matched to a gene: 4. The CDR3 protein is CASRRDRSSYNEQFF. In nucleotides, the CDR3 is TGTGCCAGCAGGAGGGACAGGAGCTCCTACAATGAGCAGTTCTTC.

In this sample, this clonotype turned up a few times. This sequence joins TRBV7-9 and TRBJ1-2, with TRBD1 as a possible D gene (5 bases). The CDR3 totals 15 residues. The ends were cut back, 0 bases at V and 4 bases at J, with 12 bases in the middle. Germline V gene lookup returns CDR1 SEHNR and CDR2 FQNEAQ (reference sequence). The CDR3 loop reads CASSLAGTQVYGYTF. CDR3 DNA sequence: TGTGCCAGCAGCTTAGCCGGGACGCAGGTCTATGGCTACACCTTC. The full variable domain, with the rest looked up from reference TRBV7-9 and TRBJ1-2, is DTGVSQNPRHKITKRGQNVTFRCDPISEHNRLYWYRQTLGQGPEFLTYFQNEAQLEKSRLLSDRFSAERPKGSFSTLEIQRTEQGDSAMYLCASSLAGTQVYGYTFGSGTRLTVV.

This clonotype occurred a few times. This sequence joins TRBV5-1 and TRBJ2-7, with 9 bases matching TRBD1. V was pared by 3 bases and J by 5 bases, with 9 bases of the junction left unmatched. Germline CDR1 and CDR2: SGHRS and YFSETQ. This CDR3 spans 15 amino acids. The CDR3, as DNA: TGCGCCAGCAGCTGGGGACAGGGAGTTACAAACGAGCAGTACTTC. Its translation is CASSWGQGVTNEQYF.

The rearrangement uses TRBV12-3 or TRBV12-4 and TRBJ2-7; TRBD2 might be the D (7 bases). This CDR3 has 13 amino acids. The V end lost 6 bases, the J end lost 5 bases, and 14 bases lay between the germline ends. This CDR3 is CASSQIGGDEQYF. For the CDR3, the DNA is TGTGCCAGCAGCCAGATAGGGGGGGACGAGCAGTACTTC.

This clonotype was seen only a few times. The gene calls are TRBV4-1 and TRBJ1-4, with no clear D. The CDR3 spans 15 residues. V lost 2 bases, J lost 7 bases, and 14 bases lay in between. Germline loops: CDR1 MGHRA, CDR2 YSYEKL. The CDR3 sequence is CASSQSWIKGEKLFF. The DNA for the CDR3 is TGCGCCAGCAGCCAATCCTGGATTAAAGGTGAAAAACTGTTTTTT.

The chain recombines TRBV7-2 with TRBJ2-6; the D is unclear. The ends were cut back, 2 bases at V and 2 bases at J, with 10 bases in the middle. The CDR3 has 16 residues. Germline loops: CDR1 SGHTA, CDR2 FQGNSA. The CDR3 nucleotides read TGTGCCAGCAGCTTAAGTTCCGGTCCTGGGGCCAACGTCCTGACTTTC. Translation: CASSLSSGPGANVLTF.

This clonotype turned up a few times. The V and J genes are TRBV18 and TRBJ2-5; 8 positions match TRBD1. V dropped 3 bases and J dropped 2; count of bases not matched to a gene: 5. The CDR3 is 15 residues long. Germline V CDR1 and CDR2: KGHSH, LQKENI. For the CDR3, the DNA is TGTGCCAGCTCACCGATGGACAGGGTTCAAGAGACCCAGTACTTC. Translated: CASSPMDRVQETQYF. The variable domain in full, with the rest retrieved from reference TRBV18 and TRBJ2-5, is NAGVMQNPRHLVRRRGQEARLRCSPMKGHSHVYWYRQLPEEGLKFMVYLQKENIIDESGMPKERFSAEFPKEGPSILRIQQVVRGDSAAYFCASSPMDRVQETQYFGPGTRLLVL.

The chain combines TRBV28 with TRBJ2-5; D perhaps matches TRBD2 (6 bases). The CDR3 loop spans 12 amino acids. Trimming stripped 4 bases from V and 11 bases from J, with 14 bases between. Germline CDR1 and CDR2: MDHEN and SYDVKM. The CDR3 spells CASSSLAREQYF. The CDR3 nucleotides read TGTGCCAGCAGTTCGCTAGCGAGGGAGCAGTACTTC.

V usage is TRBV5-1 and J usage is TRBJ1-1; D remains ambiguous. Per germline, CDR1 SGHRS and CDR2 YFSETQ. The CDR3 has 16 amino acids. Trimming left V 0 bases short and J 2 bases short, with 14 bases between. CDR3 nucleotides: TGCGCCAGCAGCTTGGGTTCCGGGAGGGTAAACACTGAAGCTTTCTTT. It encodes CASSLGSGRVNTEAFF.

This chain links TRBV4-1 with TRBJ1-4, with 10 positions matching TRBD1. V trimming: 1 base; J trimming: 7 bases; junction bases outside the gene matches: 6. Germline V gene sequence: CDR1 MGHRA, CDR2 YSYEKL. The CDR3 has 16 amino acids. As DNA, the CDR3 is TGCGCCAGCAGCCAAGTTTCGGACAGGGGGAGTGAAAAACTGTTTTTT. Translation: CASSQVSDRGSEKLFF.

Turning to this clonotype: Sequence at one end of the junction differs from germline and may be a read error. The genes are TRBV14 and TRBJ2-1; 11 nucleotides align to TRBD2. This CDR3 is built from 15 residues. Germline CDR1 is SGHDN and CDR2 is FVKESK. In nucleotides, the CDR3 is TGTGCCGGCAGCCTTAGCGGGGGGGCCTACAATGAGCAGTTCTTC. It specifies CAGSLSGGAYNEQFF. The full variable domain, rest sourced from reference TRBV14 and TRBJ2-1, is EAGVTQFPSHSVIEKGQTVTLRCDPISGHDNLYWYRRVMGKEIKFLLHFVKESKQDESGMPNNRFLAERTGGTYSTLKVQPAELEDSGVYFCAGSLSGGAYNEQFFGPGTRLTVL.

This sequence joins TRBV7-9 and TRBJ1-6; perhaps TRBD1 as D (5 bases). V lost 4 bases, J lost 10 bases, and 20 bases lay in between. This CDR3 has 16 residues. Looked up from germline, CDR1 is SEHNR and CDR2 is FQNEAQ (reference sequence). CDR3 protein: CASSSSGAGDRSPLHF. The CDR3 nucleotides are TGTGCCAGCAGCTCATCCGGGGCGGGTGATAGATCACCCCTCCACTTT.

CDR3 sequence (DNA): TGCAGTGCTAGGAGACTAGTTTGGCCAATGGTGAATGAGCAGTTCTTC. Residues: CSARRLVWPMVNEQFF. The chain recombines TRBV20-1 with TRBJ2-1, with D maybe TRBD2 (6 bases). The germline V gene encodes CDR1 DFQATT and CDR2 SNEGSKA (reference sequence). Between the trimmed V and J ends, which lost 3 bases and 7 bases, there was a span of 22 bases. This CDR3 is 16 amino acids long.

This clonotype has just a few counts. The chain couples TRBV4-1 to TRBJ2-3; TRBD1 is a possible D gene (6 bases). CDR3 length: 16 amino acids. Trimming left V 0 bases short and J 1 base short, with 11 bases between. Germline CDR1 is MGHRA and CDR2 is YSYEKL. The CDR3 coding sequence is TGCGCCAGCAGCCAAGAATCTTCAGGGGGCACAGATACGCAGTATTTT. The encoded protein is CASSQESSGGTDTQYF.

CDR3 nucleotide sequence: TGTGCCAGCAGCCCCCGATCACCGGGACTATACAATGAGCAGTTCTTC. This gives the protein CASSPRSPGLYNEQFF. The chain has TRBV3-1 and TRBJ2-1; TRBD2 aligns across 7 bases. The CDR3 is made up of 16 amino acids. V gave up 4 bases and J gave up 4 bases; unmatched junction bases: 10. Germline CDR1 LGHDT, CDR2 YNNKEL (reference sequence).

In this sample, this clonotype turned up a few times. CDR3 coding DNA: TGTGCCAGCAGCATCCAGGGTGACGAGCAGTACTTC. Translating gives CASSIQGDEQYF. This chain uses TRBV27 with TRBJ2-7; maybe TRBD1 (5 bases). CDR3 length equals 12 residues. The germline gives CDR1 MNHEY, CDR2 SMNVEV (reference sequence). V shed 6 bases and J shed 5 bases, with 11 bases lying between them.

The chain is built from TRBV3-1 and TRBJ2-3; D is undetermined. CDR1 is LGHDT, CDR2 YNNKEL, per germline (reference sequence). The length of the CDR3 is 16 residues. Trimming shortened V by 0 bases and J by 0 bases, and 10 bases separated the two germline ends. The CDR3 region is CASSQDRSPSTDTQYF. For the CDR3, the DNA is TGTGCCAGCAGCCAAGATCGGTCGCCTAGCACAGATACGCAGTATTTT.

A note on this clonotype: The junction departs from the called germline gene at one end, perhaps through a read error. This chain uses TRBV4-1 with TRBJ1-6; 7 nucleotides match TRBD1. CDR3 size: 15 residues. Germline loops: CDR1 MGHRA, CDR2 YSYEKL. CDR3 nucleotides: TGCGCCAGCAGCCGGGGGGACAGAAATAATTCGCCCCTCCACTTT. As protein: CASSRGDRNNSPLHF.

This clonotype has only a few counts. The V and J genes are TRBV6-5 and TRBJ2-5; no clear D gene. The CDR3 is made up of 14 amino acids. Germline assignment: CDR1 MNHEY and CDR2 SVGAGI. The germline V and J ends were trimmed by 8 bases and 1 base, with 14 bases remaining between them. The CDR3 sequence is CASGPSVFQETQYF. DNA for the CDR3: TGTGCCAGCGGTCCGAGCGTGTTCCAAGAGACCCAGTACTTC.

The chain links TRBV7-2 to TRBJ2-7, with a weak D call TRBD1 (6 bases). The DNA end is more similar to TRBJ2-5, so the J call may be wrong. The CDR3 extends over 14 amino acids. Germline CDR1 and CDR2: SGHTA and FQGNSA. The DNA of the CDR3 is TGTGCCAGCAGCTTAGTCACAGGGTTAGAGACCCAGTACTTC. Its translation: CASSLVTGLETQYF.